What follows are 9 T cell receptor beta chains derived from one specimen sequenced in a study of CD8+ T cells in alopecia areata. After isolation, RNA underwent reverse transcription to generate cDNA as the sequencing template. Repertoires were generated with immunoSEQ multiplex PCR, while TCRdb's copy carries only in-frame clones and drops some. The sample has under 250,000 clones, approximately 52% seen once; the top ten hold over 0.4%. The sample here was CD4+ T cells sorted from blood, taken at week 0. The receptors come from a human donor with alopecia areata.

This clone was picked up a small number of times. The V and J genes are TRBV29-1 and TRBJ2-1; D may be TRBD1 (6 bases). Looked up from germline, CDR1 is SQVTM and CDR2 is ANQGSEA. The CDR3 is 14 residues long. V shed 5 bases and J shed 2 bases, with 13 bases lying between them. The CDR3 DNA reads as TGCAGCGTTCCCGGACAGCTGACCTACAATGAGCAGTTCTTC. It yields the protein CSVPGQLTYNEQFF.

V and J are TRBV6-1 and TRBJ2-7, with D possibly TRBD2 on 6 matching bases. Looked up from germline, CDR1 is MNHNS and CDR2 is SASEGT. Trimming removed 6 bases from V and 5 bases from J, with 17 bases in between. The CDR3 extends over 14 amino acids. This CDR3 reads CASRHAGPTNEQYF. Written as DNA, the CDR3 is TGTGCCAGCAGACACGCGGGGCCGACGAACGAGCAGTACTTC.

The genes are TRBV4-1 and TRBJ2-3; 10 nucleotides agree with TRBD2. V lost 3 bases to trimming and J lost 0 bases; unmatched junction nucleotides: 12. This CDR3 has 19 amino acids. From germline, CDR1 is MGHRA and CDR2 YSYEKL. The CDR3 protein is CASSHPAPGLARSTDTQYF. CDR3 coding DNA: TGCGCCAGCAGCCATCCAGCACCGGGACTAGCGCGTAGCACAGATACGCAGTATTTT.

The chain couples TRBV9 to TRBJ2-6; possibly TRBD1 or TRBD2 for D (6 bases each). V dropped 7 bases and J dropped 0 bases, with 14 bases sitting between them. In germline, CDR1 is SGDLS, CDR2 YYNGEE. The CDR3 loop spans 16 amino acids. CDR3 region: CASSQSGASGANVLTF. CDR3 coding DNA: TGTGCCAGCTCTCAGTCGGGGGCCTCTGGGGCCAACGTCCTGACTTTC.

This clone was detected once. The rearrangement uses TRBV4-1 and TRBJ1-2, with D possibly matching TRBD1 (6 bases). Germline values: CDR1 MGHRA, CDR2 YSYEKL. Trimming took 3 bases from V and 3 from J, leaving 23 bases between them. This CDR3 has 18 residues. The CDR3 protein is CASSHNAKKRGSDYGYTF. For the CDR3, the DNA is TGCGCCAGCAGCCACAACGCAAAGAAGAGGGGGTCCGACTATGGCTACACCTTC.

V gene TRBV18 combines with J gene TRBJ1-6, with D maybe TRBD1 (6 bases). The CDR3 spans 15 residues. Deletions cut 3 bases from V and 13 bases from J, with 19 bases between. Germline V gives CDR1 KGHSH, CDR2 LQKENI. As DNA, the CDR3 is TGTGCCAGCTCACCCAGGGAAGGCAGGGGTTCTCCCCTCCACTTT. As protein: CASSPREGRGSPLHF. Variable domain in full (rest from reference TRBV18 and TRBJ1-6): NAGVMQNPRHLVRRRGQEARLRCSPMKGHSHVYWYRQLPEEGLKFMVYLQKENIIDESGMPKERFSAEFPKEGPSILRIQQVVRGDSAAYFCASSPREGRGSPLHFGNGTRLTVT.

This rearrangement joins TRBV5-1 to TRBJ1-1; no definite D call. There are 13 residues in the CDR3. Germline CDR1 SGHRS, CDR2 YFSETQ. Trimming took off 4 bases at V and 11 bases at J, with 18 bases between the two ends. The CDR3 DNA reads TGCGCCAGCAGCCTGGTTGCGGATTCGACGGCTTTCTTT. This gives the protein CASSLVADSTAFF.

This clone appeared once. V usage is TRBV25-1 and J usage is TRBJ1-1; 7 bases map to TRBD1. The V gene's germline CDR1 is MGHDK and CDR2 SYGVNS. V was clipped by 8 bases and J by 6 bases; unmatched bases: 9. The CDR3 totals 13 residues. CDR3 residues: CASRTGEISEAFF. In nucleotides, the CDR3 is TGTGCCAGCCGGACAGGAGAAATATCTGAAGCTTTCTTT.

V usage is TRBV5-1 and J usage is TRBJ1-1; 12 bases agree with TRBD1. Unmatched junction bases numbered 11, after V lost 3 bases and J lost 8 bases. This CDR3 has 16 residues. Germline V gives CDR1 SGHRS, CDR2 YFSETQ. The CDR3 protein is CASSWNTGTGGREAFF. CDR3 nucleotide sequence: TGCGCCAGCAGCTGGAATACCGGGACAGGGGGCCGGGAAGCTTTCTTT.